This T cell receptor beta chain was recorded in a study of shared clonotypes between healthy human individuals. In germline, CDR1 is SGHAT, CDR2 FQDESV (reference sequence). Trimming removed 3 bases at V and 6 bases at J, with 18 bases between. The CDR3 contains 16 residues. With regard to this clone: As yet, its antigen is unknown.

Study-level findings and limits: Rarefaction showed that sequencing of sorted subsets was incomplete (despite large depth).

TCRdb's copy holds only in-frame clones and misses some; the assay was immunoSEQ multiplex PCR. The sample shows fewer than 3 million clones, just under 95% of them seen only once. The sequenced sample was naive CD4+ T cells from PBMCs. Documented subset: CD45RA+ positively selected. The V gene is TRBV11-1, the J gene TRBJ2-1; D is tentatively TRBD1 or TRBD2 (5 bases each). The sequence derives from a man younger than 35 in good health. Some clones in this sample may be carry-over from other donors' samples. The CDR3 bases are TGTGCCAGCAGCTTGGGACCCCGGTCGTTAGGCAATGAGCAGTTCTTC. Its protein is CASSLGPRSLGNEQFF.